These 12 T cell receptor beta chains originate from one sample sequenced in a study of OX40 agonist ivuxolimab in advanced cancers. Sequencing used immunoSEQ multiplex PCR; TCRdb keeps in-frame clones, though not all of them. The repertoire holds some 86,000 clones, roughly 86% seen once, with 6.5% in the top ten. Sequenced material: CD4+ or CD8+ T cells sorted from blood, taken in a trial of the OX40 agonist ivuxolimab. These receptors all come from an adult with an advanced solid tumor such as melanoma, head and neck, liver or kidney cancer.

This chain uses TRBV5-1 with TRBJ2-1, with a possible D match to TRBD2 (5 bases). This CDR3 is built from 14 residues. With 1 base removed from V and 5 bases from J, the gap between germline ends came to 10 bases. Germline CDR1 and CDR2: SGHRS and YFSETQ. Here the CDR3 DNA reads TGCGCCAGCAGCTTGAAGCCGAGGGACAATGAGCAGTTCTTC. It is translated as CASSLKPRDNEQFF.

This chain links TRBV25-1 with TRBJ2-7, with 7 bases matching TRBD1. The CDR3 runs 14 residues. J was trimmed by 3 bases and V by 3 bases; bases with no gene match: 5. Germline V gene lookup returns CDR1 MGHDK and CDR2 SYGVNS. This CDR3 reads CASSDPGQIYEQYF. CDR3 coding DNA: TGTGCCAGCAGTGATCCGGGACAGATCTACGAGCAGTACTTC.

This chain connects TRBV29-1 to TRBJ2-7; 12 bases are a match to TRBD1. Germline assignment: CDR1 SQVTM and CDR2 ANQGSEA. There are 14 residues in the CDR3. V lost 6 bases and J lost 5; bases outside the gene matches: 8. The CDR3 loop reads CSVPTGTGGHEQYF. In DNA, the CDR3 is TGCAGCGTGCCCACCGGGACAGGGGGCCACGAGCAGTACTTC.

This chain joins TRBV12-5 and TRBJ2-5; TRBD2 agrees at 12 bases. V lost 6 bases and J lost 2; bases outside the gene matches: 7. This CDR3 comprises 16 residues. In germline, CDR1 is LGHNT, CDR2 FRNRAP. The CDR3 sequence: CASGPPTSGGQETQYF. The CDR3 DNA follows: TGTGCTAGTGGACCGCCGACTAGCGGGGGACAAGAGACCCAGTACTTC.

This chain joins TRBV5-4 and TRBJ1-3; D not certain. The CDR3 is 14 residues long. CDR1 is SGHNT and CDR2 is YYREEE in the germline V gene (reference sequence). V lost 0 bases, J lost 0 bases, and 4 bases lay in between. The CDR3 region is CASSLANSGNTIYF. The CDR3 DNA reads as TGTGCCAGCAGCTTGGCCAACTCTGGAAACACCATATATTTT. The whole variable domain, filled in from reference TRBV5-4 and TRBJ1-3, reads ETGVTQSPTHLIKTRGQQVTLRCSSQSGHNTVSWYQQALGQGPQFIFQYYREEENGRGNFPPRFSGLQFPNYSSELNVNALELDDSALYLCASSLANSGNTIYFGEGSWLTVV.

This clone was observed a single time. The rearrangement links TRBV7-9 to TRBJ2-7; D is possibly TRBD1 or TRBD2 (5 bases each). The length of the CDR3 is 14 residues. V was clipped by 5 bases and J by 1 base, with 12 bases between them. The germline CDR1 and CDR2 sequences are SEHNR and FQNEAQ (reference sequence). The CDR3, as DNA: TGTGCCAGCAGCCCTCGGGACGGGTCCTACGAGCAGTACTTC. Residues: CASSPRDGSYEQYF.

The V call is TRBV27, the J call TRBJ1-3; D is unclear. Germline-derived CDR1 and CDR2 are MNHEY and SMNVEV (reference sequence). This CDR3 has 16 residues. Trimming removed 5 bases at V and 4 bases at J, with 18 bases between. CDR3 sequence (DNA): TGTGCCAGCAGTCCCACAGCTCCGGGGAGAGGAAACACCATATATTTT. It codes for CASSPTAPGRGNTIYF.

The chain carries TRBV6-5 and TRBJ1-1; the D gene is possibly TRBD1 (5 bases). V lost 5 bases and J 5 bases, leaving 18 bases between the germline ends. CDR1 and CDR2 from the germline V gene are MNHEY and SVGAGI. This CDR3 comprises 15 residues. CDR3 loop: CASSTRGGWETEAFF. The CDR3 region has the DNA TGTGCCAGCAGTACTCGCGGGGGTTGGGAGACTGAAGCTTTCTTT.

J is TRBJ1-1 and V is TRBV7-9; 7 nucleotides agree with TRBD1. CDR3 length: 15 residues. Germline V CDR1 and CDR2: SEHNR, FQNEAQ (reference sequence). Germline trimming cut 3 bases from V and 6 bases from J; bases unmatched to any gene: 10. Here the CDR3 reads CASSFDRGRKAEAFF. Here the CDR3 DNA reads TGTGCCAGCAGCTTTGATAGGGGGCGCAAAGCTGAAGCTTTCTTT.

The J gene is TRBJ1-5, the V gene TRBV18, with TRBD1 as a possible D gene (5 bases). The CDR3 has 14 residues. The V gene's germline CDR1 is KGHSH and CDR2 LQKENI. Trimming shortened V by 2 bases and J by 3 bases, and 8 bases separated the two germline ends. The CDR3 DNA sequence: TGTGCCAGCTCACCAGGGGCGACCAATCAGCCCCAGCATTTT. This codes for CASSPGATNQPQHF.

In this sample, this clone turned up once. V and J are TRBV2 and TRBJ1-4, with D possibly being TRBD1 (6 bases). V was cut by 6 bases and J by 0 bases, with 8 bases left in between. Germline V lookup: CDR1 SNHLY, CDR2 FYNNEI. CDR3 length equals 14 residues. CDR3 sequence reads: CASSYRATNEKLFF. The CDR3 DNA is TGTGCCAGCAGCTACAGGGCAACTAATGAAAAACTGTTTTTT.

The chain recombines TRBV7-9 with TRBJ1-6; possible D gene TRBD1, 5 bases. V was trimmed by 3 bases and J by 10 bases, leaving 22 bases between them. CDR1 and CDR2 (germline): SEHNR, FQNEAQ (reference sequence). CDR3 length equals 17 residues. The CDR3 region is CASSFPGRERGNSPLHF. Here the CDR3 DNA reads TGTGCCAGCAGCTTCCCGGGGAGGGAGAGGGGCAACTCACCCCTCCACTTT.